This T cell receptor beta chain was sequenced during a study of post-analysis software for immune sequencing data. This clonotype was seen a few times. Its matching antigen is unknown. Study-level points and caveats: Comparison of patients with controls showed a handful of TRBV segments more frequent in patients, TRBV5-6, TRBV5-1 and TRBV20-1 among them. Among multiple sclerosis patients, normalized Chao1 diversity was significantly below that of controls.

V was pared by 2 bases and J by 7 bases, with 7 bases of the junction left unmatched. Germline V gene sequence: CDR1 SGHTA, CDR2 FQGNSA. CDR3 length equals 15 residues. Prepared libraries of TCR beta cDNA carried unique molecular identifiers. The T cell input of roughly 1 to 11 million gave around 450,000 cDNA molecules. MiXCR, applied by TCRdb to the PCR reads, yields one record per CDR3 protein. Of roughly 400,000 distinct CDR3 sequences listed, 30% to 45% were seen once; the top ten hold around 8%. The sequenced sample consisted of blood. The chain employs TRBV7-2 and TRBJ2-1, with 8 bases lining up with TRBD1. The receptor was derived from a girl aged 2 to 10 with multiple sclerosis. The chain's CDR3 is CASSLSLRTGNEQFF. DNA of the CDR3: TGTGCCAGCAGCTTATCACTCCGGACAGGGAATGAGCAGTTCTTC.